This entry lists 25 T cell receptor beta chains sequenced from one sample in a study of T cells in localized non-small cell lung cancer. This table comes from immunoSEQ multiplex PCR, and its TCRdb copy is limited to in-frame clones, with some not included. Of about 48,000 clones in the sample, 60% to 80% were seen once. The sequencing used peripheral blood, collected before any cancer treatment. Source of these receptors: a man between 40 and 69 years old with stage I squamous cell lung carcinoma.

The chain employs TRBV28 and TRBJ1-5; TRBD1 might be the D (5 bases). CDR3 size: 16 residues. Looked up from germline, CDR1 is MDHEN and CDR2 is SYDVKM. V lost 6 bases, J lost 3 bases, and 18 bases lay in between. The CDR3 spells CASRLGLLRTNQPQHF. DNA for the CDR3: TGTGCCAGCAGATTGGGACTCCTCAGAACCAATCAGCCCCAGCATTTT. Full variable domain (remainder filled in from reference TRBV28 and TRBJ1-5): DVKVTQSSRYLVKRTGEKVFLECVQDMDHENMFWYRQDPGLGLRLIYFSYDVKMKEKGDIPEGYSVSREKKERFSLILESASTNQTSMYLCASRLGLLRTNQPQHFGDGTRLSIL.

This chain links TRBV6-6 with TRBJ1-1; 10 positions agree with TRBD1. Germline CDR1 is MNHNY and CDR2 is SVGAGI (reference sequence). The J segment lost 2 bases and the V segment lost 7 bases, leaving 7 bases of the junction unmatched. The length of the CDR3 is 15 residues. This CDR3 is CASKRQGAGNTEAFF. The CDR3 region has the DNA TGTGCCAGCAAAAGACAGGGGGCAGGCAACACTGAAGCTTTCTTT.

In DNA form, the CDR3 reads TGTGCCAGTAGTACGGACAGGGGCGAGCAGTACTTC. Translated: CASSTDRGEQYF. The chain carries TRBV19 and TRBJ2-7, with 9 bases matching TRBD1. Trimming at V came to 4 bases and at J to 6 bases, leaving 1 base not matched to a gene. This CDR3 is 12 amino acids long. Germline CDR1 reads LNHDA; CDR2 reads SQIVND (reference sequence).

The DNA of the CDR3 is TGCAGCGTTGCCATTCCCCAGGCAGCTTCGAACACTGAAGCTTTCTTT. Translating gives CSVAIPQAASNTEAFF. The chain joins TRBV29-1 to TRBJ1-1; unclear D gene. CDR1 SQVTM and CDR2 ANQGSEA come from the germline V gene. The V gene lost 4 bases and the J gene lost 1 base, with 19 bases spanning the gap. The CDR3 consists of 16 residues. Full variable domain (remainder filled in from reference TRBV29-1 and TRBJ1-1): SAVISQKPSRDICQRGTSLTIQCQVDSQVTMMFWYRQQPGQSLTLIATANQGSEATYESGFVIDKFPISRPNLTFSTLTVSNMSPEDSSIYLCSVAIPQAASNTEAFFGQGTRLTVV.

The rearrangement uses TRBV18 and TRBJ2-4, with TRBD2 as a possible D gene (6 bases). Trimming took 7 bases from V and 6 from J, leaving 19 bases between them. This CDR3 is 15 amino acids long. CDR1 KGHSH and CDR2 LQKENI come from the germline V gene. CDR3 bases: TGTGCCAGCTTCCTGCCGGATGGGACTTTAAACATTCAGTACTTC. The encoded protein is CASFLPDGTLNIQYF.

This clone has a count of ten or more. The chain carries TRBV7-2 and TRBJ1-1; D gene uncertain. The V gene lost 6 bases and the J gene lost 4 bases, with 12 bases spanning the gap. From germline, CDR1 is SGHTA and CDR2 FQGNSA. This CDR3 contains 13 residues. The DNA of the CDR3 is TGTGCCAGCAGACTTGACGAGGGCACTGAAGCTTTCTTT. Protein sequence: CASRLDEGTEAFF.

On this clone itself: A clone one base away is much larger, so this may be a read error. This chain connects TRBV5-1 to TRBJ1-1; 8 bases fit TRBD1. Germline CDR1 is SGHRS and CDR2 is YFSETQ. The CDR3 is 16 amino acids. The ends lost 4 bases at V and 11 bases at J; junction bases unmatched: 19. The chain's CDR3 is CASSLEGQGVWREAFF. CDR3 coding DNA: TGCGCCAGCAGCCTGGAAGGACAGGGCGTCTGGAGAGAGGCTTTCTTT.

This chain connects TRBV7-2 to TRBJ2-1; 7 nucleotides agree with TRBD2. Germline trimming cut 4 bases from V and 9 bases from J; bases unmatched to any gene: 3. Germline V gene sequence: CDR1 SGHTA, CDR2 FQGNSA. This CDR3 has 12 amino acids. CDR3 residues: CASSSRTSEQFF. The CDR3 nucleotides are TGTGCCAGCAGCTCGAGGACTAGTGAGCAGTTCTTC.

This sequence joins TRBV15 and TRBJ2-1; perhaps TRBD2 as D (7 bases). This CDR3 spans 15 amino acids. V was trimmed by 0 bases and J by 7 bases, leaving 13 bases between them. Germline CDR1 LNHNV, CDR2 YYDKDF (reference sequence). The CDR3 reads CATSRDGRGANEQFF. The CDR3 region has the DNA TGTGCCACCAGCAGAGATGGGAGGGGGGCGAATGAGCAGTTCTTC.

The J gene is TRBJ1-1, the V gene TRBV7-2; tentative D call: TRBD1 (5 bases). Looked up from germline, CDR1 is SGHTA and CDR2 is FQGNSA. This CDR3 region has 13 residues. Trimming stripped 5 bases from V and 1 base from J, with 8 bases between. The CDR3 coding sequence is TGTGCCAGCAGCCAAGACAGGAACACTGAAGCTTTCTTT. This sequence encodes CASSQDRNTEAFF.

V is TRBV5-1 and J is TRBJ2-5; D is tentatively TRBD1 or TRBD2 (5 bases each). CDR3 length: 15 amino acids. V lost 0 bases, J lost 11 bases, and 20 bases lay in between. Germline CDR1 is SGHRS and CDR2 is YFSETQ. Here the CDR3 DNA reads TGCGCCAGCAGCTTGGAAGGGACGCCTCAAGGGCCGCAGTACTTC. Translating it yields CASSLEGTPQGPQYF. The entire variable domain, with the rest obtained from reference TRBV5-1 and TRBJ2-5, is as follows: KAGVTQTPRYLIKTRGQQVTLSCSPISGHRSVSWYQQTPGQGLQFLFEYFSETQRNKGNFPGRFSGRQFSNSRSEMNVSTLELGDSALYLCASSLEGTPQGPQYFGPGTRLLVL.

By sample share, this clone is medium-sized. The V call is TRBV5-4, the J call TRBJ2-7, with 12 bases fitting TRBD1. CDR3 size: 15 residues. Germline V CDR1 and CDR2: SGHNT, YYREEE (reference sequence). Germline trimming cut 0 bases from V and 7 bases from J; bases unmatched to any gene: 5. In DNA form, the CDR3 reads TGTGCCAGCAGCTTGGGCGGGACAGGGGGCCGGGAGCAGTACTTC. Translating gives CASSLGGTGGREQYF.

The rearrangement uses TRBV10-3 and TRBJ2-2; TRBD2 aligns across 14 bases. The trim removed 10 bases at V and 5 bases at J, leaving 9 bases unmatched. CDR3 length: 16 residues. The germline V gene encodes CDR1 ENHRY and CDR2 SYGVKD. CDR3 loop: CATAGLAGVRTGELFF. In DNA form, the CDR3 reads TGTGCCACCGCGGGACTAGCGGGGGTACGGACCGGGGAGCTGTTTTTT.

The chain links TRBV4-2 to TRBJ1-2, with D perhaps matching TRBD1 (5 bases). Germline CDR1 and CDR2: LGHNA and YNFKEQ. With 0 bases removed from V and 4 bases from J, the gap between germline ends came to 9 bases. This CDR3 is built from 14 residues. Here the CDR3 reads CASSQDPGPYGYTF. Here the CDR3 DNA reads TGTGCCAGCAGCCAAGATCCGGGGCCCTATGGCTACACCTTC.

The gene calls are TRBV11-1 and TRBJ1-1; D ambiguous. V lost 3 bases, J lost 8 bases, and 16 bases lay in between. The CDR3 totals 14 residues. Looked up from germline, CDR1 is SGHAT and CDR2 is FQDESV (reference sequence). CDR3 DNA sequence: TGTGCCAGCAGCTTTGCTGGGAACTCGAAAGAAGCTTTCTTT. It encodes CASSFAGNSKEAFF.

V and J are TRBV7-9 and TRBJ1-5, with TRBD1 matching over 8 bases. The CDR3 runs to 15 residues. J was trimmed by 4 bases and V by 5 bases; bases with no gene match: 7. CDR1 and CDR2 (germline): SEHNR, FQNEAQ (reference sequence). CDR3 sequence: CASSPTGAENQPQHF. Here the CDR3 DNA reads TGTGCCAGCAGCCCGACAGGGGCGGAGAATCAGCCCCAGCATTTT.

In its sample, this clone was seen once. This sequence joins TRBV4-3 and TRBJ2-7; tentatively, D is TRBD1 or TRBD2 (5 bases each). Germline CDR1 reads LGHNA; CDR2 reads YSLEER. Trimming pared 0 bases from V and 0 bases from J, leaving 12 bases between. The CDR3 extends over 16 amino acids. In nucleotides, the CDR3 is TGCGCCAGCAGCCAAGATTTCGGGACGGTCTCCTACGAGCAGTACTTC. Its translation: CASSQDFGTVSYEQYF.

DNA of the CDR3: TGTGCCAGCAGCCCACAGGGGAGGCTTAACTATGGCTACACCTTC. Its protein is CASSPQGRLNYGYTF. This sequence joins TRBV6-5 and TRBJ1-2, with 7 bases matching TRBD1. The ends lost 6 bases at V and 1 base at J; junction bases unmatched: 8. Germline V gene lookup returns CDR1 MNHEY and CDR2 SVGAGI. The CDR3 covers 15 residues.

The rearrangement links TRBV6-5 to TRBJ1-2; 9 nucleotides agree with TRBD1. The V gene's germline CDR1 is MNHEY and CDR2 SVGAGI. V gave up 8 bases and J gave up 2 bases; unmatched junction bases: 3. The CDR3 consists of 13 residues. The CDR3 loop reads CASRQGVNYGYTF. The CDR3 DNA sequence: TGTGCCAGCCGACAGGGGGTCAACTATGGCTACACCTTC.

V and J are TRBV5-5 and TRBJ2-7; D is unresolved. The CDR3 runs 14 residues. Germline-derived CDR1 and CDR2 are SGHKS and YYEKEE (reference sequence). V lost 0 bases, J lost 2 bases, and 9 bases lay in between. The DNA of the CDR3 is TGTGCCAGCAGCTTGGGGGTGGGTCCCTACGAGCAGTACTTC. Its protein is CASSLGVGPYEQYF.

This clone was detected once. The rearrangement uses TRBV6-1 and TRBJ1-5; D is unclear. The CDR3 contains 12 residues. Trimming pared 7 bases from V and 0 bases from J, leaving 4 bases between. The germline CDR1 and CDR2 sequences are MNHNS and SASEGT. CDR3 loop: CASISSNQPQHF. As DNA, the CDR3 is TGTGCCAGCATAAGTAGCAATCAGCCCCAGCATTTT.

The chain carries TRBV28 and TRBJ2-6; D perhaps matches TRBD2 (7 bases). V was pared by 7 bases and J by 0 bases, with 16 bases between. Looked up from germline, CDR1 is MDHEN and CDR2 is SYDVKM. CDR3 length: 17 residues. CDR3 sequence reads: CASKSQGGGSGANVLTF. The CDR3 DNA follows: TGTGCCAGCAAGTCGCAGGGAGGGGGCTCTGGGGCCAACGTCCTGACTTTC.

In its sample, this clone was seen a few times. The gene calls are TRBV18 and TRBJ1-6; D call uncertain. The CDR3 consists of 13 residues. Trimming removed 3 bases from V and 9 bases from J, with 9 bases in between. Germline V CDR1 and CDR2: KGHSH, LQKENI. CDR3 bases: TGTGCCAGCTCACCCGGGGTTAGTTCACCCCTCCACTTT. Translated, it gives CASSPGVSSPLHF.

The sample holds one count of this clone. This chain connects TRBV11-2 to TRBJ2-3, with 10 bases that match TRBD1. The trim removed 5 bases at V and 3 bases at J, leaving 5 bases unmatched. Germline CDR1 is SGHAT and CDR2 is FQNNGV. CDR3 length: 15 residues. The CDR3: CASSAGQGGTDTQYF. Written as DNA, the CDR3 is TGTGCCAGCAGCGCCGGACAGGGGGGGACAGATACGCAGTATTTT.

The chain has TRBV4-2 and TRBJ2-2; 10 positions match TRBD2. This CDR3 is 16 amino acids long. CDR1 and CDR2 from the germline V gene are LGHNA and YNFKEQ. J was trimmed by 4 bases and V by 3 bases; bases with no gene match: 5. The CDR3 loop reads CASSQDTSGATGELFF. The DNA of the CDR3 is TGTGCCAGCAGCCAGGATACTAGCGGGGCCACCGGGGAGCTGTTTTTT.